Presented here are 23 T cell receptor beta chains from one specimen sequenced in a study of blood T cell repertoires in COVID-19. Data came from immunoSEQ multiplex PCR; TCRdb stores just in-frame clones and leaves some out. In the table there are 200,000 to 250,000 clones, about nine tenths of which are singletons. The material sequenced was PBMCs or T cells enriched from blood (not recorded which). These receptors came from a woman aged 40 to 50 with acute COVID-19.

The chain joins TRBV5-1 to TRBJ1-2, with D perhaps matching TRBD1 (5 bases). The CDR3 spans 14 residues. The germline V gene has CDR1 SGHRS and CDR2 YFSETQ. The ends were cut back, 4 bases at V and 8 bases at J, with 18 bases in the middle. The CDR3 sequence: CASSASGSAGGYTF. Written as DNA, the CDR3 is TGCGCCAGCAGCGCTTCAGGGTCCGCGGGAGGCTACACCTTC.

The chain combines TRBV18 with TRBJ1-4, with 8 bases that match TRBD1. This CDR3 region has 15 residues. Per the germline V gene, CDR1 is KGHSH and CDR2 is LQKENI. The V gene end was trimmed by 5 bases and the J gene end by 6 bases; junction bases not matched to a gene: 8. The CDR3 spells CASSFHPGQDEKLFF. CDR3 coding DNA: TGTGCCAGCTCATTCCACCCGGGACAGGATGAAAAACTGTTTTTT.

In this sample, this clone turned up once. J is TRBJ1-4 and V is TRBV5-1, with D unresolved. The CDR3 is 13 residues long. CDR1 and CDR2 from the germline V gene are SGHRS and YFSETQ. The V end lost 1 base, the J end lost 7 bases, and 8 bases lay between the germline ends. CDR3 DNA: TGCGCCAGCAGCTTGACGGGGAGTGAAAAACTGTTTTTT. This sequence encodes CASSLTGSEKLFF.

The chain is built from TRBV7-6 and TRBJ1-6; D call uncertain. Trimming left V 1 base short and J 10 bases short, with 14 bases between. This CDR3 region has 15 residues. CDR1 SGHVS and CDR2 FNYEAQ come from the germline V gene. The DNA for the CDR3 is TGTGCCAGCAGCTTAGGTTCCGGGAATGGGTCACCCCTCCACTTT. It is translated as CASSLGSGNGSPLHF.

Here the CDR3 reads CASTAGTGGWGETQYF. The DNA of the CDR3 is TGTGCCAGTACCGCAGGCACGGGGGGTTGGGGAGAGACCCAGTACTTC. The chain is built from TRBV19 and TRBJ2-5; 7 positions match TRBD2. The CDR3 has 16 residues. Germline values: CDR1 LNHDA, CDR2 SQIVND (reference sequence). V shed 7 bases and J 4 bases; nucleotides not matched to a gene: 15.

This chain joins TRBV3-1 (or the pseudogene TRBV3-2) and TRBJ1-2; D is ambiguous. CDR3 length: 14 residues. Trimming left V 0 bases short and J 8 bases short, with 13 bases between. Germline CDR1 and CDR2: LGHDT and YNNKEL (reference sequence). The CDR3 protein is CASSQDRGVVGYTF. The CDR3 region has the DNA TGTGCCAGCAGCCAAGATCGAGGTGTAGTCGGCTACACCTTC.

V and J are TRBV15 and TRBJ2-2, with 11 bases identical to TRBD1. The CDR3 spans 18 residues. The V gene's germline CDR1 is LNHNV and CDR2 YYDKDF (reference sequence). Trimming at V came to 3 bases and at J to 4 bases, leaving 10 bases not matched to a gene. CDR3 sequence reads: CATSSRGDRGFLTGELFF. The CDR3, as DNA: TGTGCCACCAGCAGCCGAGGGGACAGGGGGTTTCTCACCGGGGAGCTGTTTTTT.

V usage is TRBV6-1 and J usage is TRBJ1-4; D is unclear. CDR1 is MNHNS and CDR2 is SASEGT in the germline V gene. Trimming pared 0 bases from V and 5 bases from J, leaving 16 bases between. The CDR3 length is 17 residues. The CDR3 loop is CASSEATTEGWNEKLFF. The CDR3 nucleotides read TGTGCCAGCAGTGAAGCTACTACTGAGGGCTGGAATGAAAAACTGTTTTTT.

This sequence joins TRBV9 and TRBJ2-1; tentatively, D is TRBD2 (6 bases). The length of the CDR3 is 16 residues. Germline CDR1 SGDLS, CDR2 YYNGEE. The V and J ends lost 4 bases and 5 bases respectively, with 19 bases between them. CDR3 DNA: TGTGCCAGCAGCATCCGGGACTGGGGAAATAACAATGAGCAGTTCTTC. Protein sequence: CASSIRDWGNNNEQFF.

This chain joins TRBV10-3 and TRBJ2-1; TRBD2 aligns across 7 bases. CDR1 and CDR2 from the germline V gene are ENHRY and SYGVKD. The CDR3 is 14 residues long. Losses at the gene ends were 6 bases for V and 1 base for J; bases not matched to a gene: 3. The CDR3 loop is CAIRGGESYNEQFF. CDR3 nucleotide sequence: TGTGCCATCAGGGGGGGGGAGTCCTACAATGAGCAGTTCTTC.

This chain joins TRBV15 and TRBJ1-1, with D possibly TRBD1 on 6 matching bases. This CDR3 region has 14 residues. Trimming shortened V by 5 bases and J by 2 bases, and 12 bases separated the two germline ends. CDR1 is LNHNV and CDR2 is YYDKDF in the germline V gene (reference sequence). Here the CDR3 DNA reads TGTGCCACCAGCGGCCCGGACAGCAACACTGAAGCTTTCTTT. It yields the protein CATSGPDSNTEAFF.

The chain combines TRBV28 with TRBJ1-2; a possible D gene is TRBD1 (6 bases). Germline V gives CDR1 MDHEN, CDR2 SYDVKM. Trimming removed 3 bases at V and 5 bases at J, with 10 bases between. This CDR3 is 13 amino acids long. CDR3 nucleotides: TGTGCCAGCAGTTTTTCGACAGGTTATGGCTACACCTTC. Encoded protein: CASSFSTGYGYTF.

V is TRBV6-2 or TRBV6-3 and J is TRBJ2-7; 8 bases map to TRBD2. Per germline, CDR1 MNHEY and CDR2 SVGEGT. This CDR3 has 15 residues. Trimming removed 6 bases from V and 2 bases from J; junction bases left unmatched: 9. CDR3: CASSGPGLGAYEQYF. The CDR3 bases are TGTGCCAGCAGCGGCCCGGGACTAGGAGCCTACGAGCAGTACTTC.

V and J are TRBV7-2 and TRBJ1-2; 7 bases match TRBD1. Germline trimming cut 1 base from V and 3 bases from J; bases unmatched to any gene: 2. This CDR3 contains 14 residues. Germline loops: CDR1 SGHTA, CDR2 FQGNSA. This chain's CDR3 is CASSLDRGHYGYTF. As DNA, the CDR3 is TGTGCCAGCAGCTTAGACAGGGGTCACTATGGCTACACCTTC.

This chain connects TRBV9 to TRBJ1-4; D might be TRBD1 (6 bases). Germline V CDR1 and CDR2: SGDLS, YYNGEE. The CDR3 contains 15 residues. V lost 3 bases, J lost 0 bases, and 9 bases lay in between. The chain's CDR3 is CASSARQATNEKLFF. Written as DNA, the CDR3 is TGTGCCAGCAGCGCGAGACAGGCAACTAATGAAAAACTGTTTTTT.

The chain combines TRBV9 with TRBJ1-2; D perhaps matches TRBD1 (5 bases). Germline CDR1 is SGDLS and CDR2 is YYNGEE. V lost 6 bases, J lost 3 bases, and 9 bases lay in between. CDR3 length equals 12 residues. The CDR3 region has the DNA TGTGCCAGCACCCAAGGGGACTATGGCTACACCTTC. Its translation: CASTQGDYGYTF.

This clone was counted only a few times. Written as DNA, the CDR3 is TGCGCCAGCAGCTTCCGCGCGGGCTTGGACACTGAAGCTTTCTTT. This encodes CASSFRAGLDTEAFF. This chain uses TRBV5-1 with TRBJ1-1; D is unclear. Looked up from germline, CDR1 is SGHRS and CDR2 is YFSETQ. V dropped 2 bases and J dropped 3 bases, with 14 bases sitting between them. The CDR3 is 15 residues long.

The chain has TRBV3-1 (or the pseudogene TRBV3-2) and TRBJ1-2; D perhaps matches TRBD1 (6 bases). Germline V gene data show CDR1 as LGHDT and CDR2 as YNNKEL (reference sequence). The CDR3 covers 16 residues. Trimming pared 1 base from V and 7 bases from J, leaving 19 bases between. CDR3: CASSQGAGARSSGYTF. DNA for the CDR3: TGTGCCAGCAGCCAAGGTGCAGGGGCCAGATCAAGTGGCTACACCTTC.

In its sample, this clone was seen once. The gene calls are TRBV7-9 and TRBJ1-1; D remains ambiguous. The length of the CDR3 is 12 residues. Germline values: CDR1 SEHNR, CDR2 FQNEAQ (reference sequence). V was trimmed by 5 bases and J by 8 bases, leaving 12 bases between them. CDR3 amino acids: CASSPSKQEAFF. CDR3 in DNA: TGTGCCAGCAGCCCTAGCAAACAGGAAGCTTTCTTT.

The CDR3: CASSFGLAGGLETQYF. In DNA, the CDR3 is TGCGCCAGCAGCTTTGGGCTAGCGGGGGGGCTAGAGACCCAGTACTTC. The chain is built from TRBV5-1 and TRBJ2-5, with 12 bases fitting TRBD2. V trimming: 2 bases; J trimming: 4 bases; junction bases outside the gene matches: 6. The CDR3 is made up of 16 amino acids. Germline V lookup: CDR1 SGHRS, CDR2 YFSETQ. The complete variable domain, with remaining parts taken from reference TRBV5-1 and TRBJ2-5, reads KAGVTQTPRYLIKTRGQQVTLSCSPISGHRSVSWYQQTPGQGLQFLFEYFSETQRNKGNFPGRFSGRQFSNSRSEMNVSTLELGDSALYLCASSFGLAGGLETQYFGPGTRLLVL.

The rearrangement uses TRBV6-5 and TRBJ2-7, with D perhaps TRBD1 (6 bases). This CDR3 has 15 residues. Germline CDR1 is MNHEY and CDR2 is SVGAGI. Trimming removed 5 bases at V and 1 base at J, with 15 bases between. CDR3 residues: CASSPLQGRSYEQYV. The CDR3 region has the DNA TGTGCCAGCAGTCCCCTACAGGGTAGGTCCTACGAGCAGTACGTC.

The rearrangement uses TRBV7-9 and TRBJ1-3; D is ambiguous. Germline lookup yields CDR1 SEHNR and CDR2 FQNEAQ (reference sequence). Trimming stripped 4 bases from V and 4 bases from J, with 11 bases between. The CDR3 is made up of 14 amino acids. CDR3 sequence (DNA): TGTGCCAGCAGCTCAGGTAGCGGAGGAAACACCATATATTTT. It codes for CASSSGSGGNTIYF.

The table lists this clone with a few counts. The chain carries TRBV7-2 and TRBJ1-6; 8 nucleotides align to TRBD1. Looked up from germline, CDR1 is SGHTA and CDR2 is FQGNSA. The CDR3 length is 15 residues. For the CDR3, the DNA is TGTGCTTCCCGACAGGGGAGCTCCTATAATTCACCCCTCCACTTT. Amino acids: CASRQGSSYNSPLHF.